In this sample, the clone carrying this TCR beta chain turned up many times. No antigen is known for it. The source of the sample is a study of T cells after yellow fever vaccination. Study-level information: In the case of low-cell-number fractions, SMART-Seq v4 Ultra Low Input was used for preparation. Overall study results and limits: Among primary-vaccination clones, most reappeared after the booster, at around 97% for CD4 and approximately 90% for CD8.

CDR1 LGHNT and CDR2 FRNRAP come from the germline V gene. The CDR3 consists of 13 residues. Trimming took off 0 bases at V and 3 bases at J, with 5 bases between the two ends. 5'RACE template switching generated TCR cDNA, adding a universal primer site and UMIs. TCRdb used MiXCR to reprocess the 5' RACE reads, holding one entry per CDR3 protein. In the table there are under 600,000 distinct CDR3 sequences, 13% of which are singletons. The sequencing here drew on PBMCs, taken on the day of the yellow fever booster vaccination. This sequence joins TRBV12-5 and TRBJ1-1; D gene ambiguous. This clonotype originated in a man in his thirties or forties who received the YFV17D yellow fever vaccine. The CDR3 DNA is TGTGCTAGTGGTTTGGTCGGTTACACTGAAGCTTTCTTT. Its translation is CASGLVGYTEAFF. The full variable domain, with the rest looked up from reference TRBV12-5 and TRBJ1-1, is DARVTQTPRHKVTEMGQEVTMRCQPILGHNTVFWYRQTMMQGLELLAYFRNRAPLDDSGMPKDRFSAEMPDATLATLKIQPSEPRDSAVYFCASGLVGYTEAFFGQGTRLTVV.